The following is a T cell receptor beta chain sequence with its context. Which antigen it targets is not known. No per-base quality is available; no much larger clone lies one base away. Library prep was done by the immunoSEQ multiplex PCR assay. The multiplex PCR relied on a mix of 60 forward primers for TCR Vbeta segments and 13 reverse primers for TCR Jbeta segments. The CDR3 region of rearranged TCR beta genes was amplified from genomic DNA by a multiplex PCR assay. Amplified TCR beta libraries were sequenced as 87-base-pair reads on the Illumina HiSeq System. The study's own analysis went as follows. Across the 640 or so repertoires, a later analysis counted about 81 million unique TCR beta chains, roughly 11 million of which were shared by at least two donors. To remove PCR and sequencing errors, raw reads were error-corrected and collapsed into unique sequences using a nearest-neighbor algorithm that merged closely related sequences. To assign V, D and J gene segments, CDR3 sequences were aligned to IMGT reference sequences. Each retained sequence needed at least a six-nucleotide match to both a V gene segment and a J gene segment. Rearrangements were classified as productive when the CDR3 lacked stop codons and remained in frame with V and J, and all other rearrangements were classified as non-productive. CDR3 was defined according to IMGT convention as the region running from the second conserved V-encoded cysteine to the conserved J-encoded phenylalanine. In an earlier analysis of around 570 of the donors, sequences lacking an unambiguous match to a single V gene segment were excluded. An earlier analysis of 450 to 650 of the donors called V segments functional above 56.7% productive rearrangements and segregating when the between-donor standard deviation exceeded 5%. To diagnose cytomegalovirus status from the catalog of TCR beta chain sequences, a statistical classification framework was built. In a later analysis, V and J genes were assigned by comparing TCR nucleotide sequences against IMGT/GENE-DB human TR gene sequences. The TCRdist pipeline was used in a later analysis to assign CDR3 sequences and most-parsimonious VDJ recombination scenarios. In a later analysis, each TCR beta chain was defined by its CDR3 amino acid sequence together with its V-gene family, and reads lacking a unique V-gene family were excluded. As a way to deal with suspected cross-contamination and a sequencing artifact, a later analysis dropped approximately 570 nucleotide sequences that were highly shared and had low generation probability. For each public chain, a later analysis derived a clonal expansion index from normalized ranks of inferred template counts within each repertoire. In a later analysis, generation probabilities were computed with a VDJ recombination model fitted to out-of-frame rearrangements, and the resulting probabilities were checked against IGoR. In a later analysis, hypergeometric tests were used to score TCR-TCR, TCR-HLA and TCR-CMV co-occurrence, with a repertoire-size bias correction applied to TCR pairs. To estimate false discovery rates, a later analysis permuted the HLA or CMV assignments 20 times. A later analysis grouped co-occurring TCRs with DBSCAN, adding TCRdist sequence similarity when clustering within HLA-allele-positive subsets. Repertoires with fewer than 30,000 or more than 120,000 public chains, plus five repertoires with anomalous nucleotide sharing, were excluded from co-occurrence clustering. TCRdb holds this immuneACCESS table with in-frame rearrangements only. Some clones are missing; in checked studies, unresolved V genes explain under half, and the rest has no known cause. V and J calls and clone size are as listed in that table; D and trimming were resolved from the DNA. Present in this sample are 100,000 to 150,000 clones, about 80% of which were seen just once. 8.9% of the sample goes to the ten largest clones.

This record comes from a study of cytomegalovirus exposure and HLA in healthy donors (dated by TCRdb to about 2017). In the study overall: An earlier analysis of some 620 of the donors reported 276 Gb of sequence data and around 120 million unique TCR beta sequences obtained from about 200 million T cells. The study aimed to test whether cataloging public T cell receptors could reveal signatures of past pathogen exposure. A later genetic analysis used genome-wide SNP genotypes for about 55% of the 666 donors, treating that subset as a discovery cohort. Among the roughly 390 genotyped donors, 75% to 90% belonged to the genetic ancestry cluster associated with self-reported Caucasian donors. Because of strong linkage in the cohort, roughly five DR-DQ haplotypes were treated as single units for association and clustering. On average, over 200,000 unique TCR beta nucleotide sequences were sequenced per donor among 350 to 400 genotyped donors of the cohort, with roughly a sixth of those sequences being non-productive. HLA typing covered class I and class II loci at four-digit resolution. Rather than using new phenotypic data, the later analysis identified candidate immune exposures from TCR beta sequences and from how often those sequences occurred across donors. In addition to the first cohort of approximately 670 subjects, a separate validation cohort of about 120 different subjects was used. In a later analysis, previously published TCR beta repertoires from 600 to 850 donors were re-analyzed and high-resolution HLA genotyping was added so that TCR occurrence patterns could be studied. The study combined high-throughput TCR immunosequencing, statistical association of individual TCRs with disease status, and machine learning to predict cytomegalovirus infection status. Donor age, sex, ethnicity and CMV serostatus were compiled together with the repertoire data. An earlier analysis of several hundred of the donors applied high-throughput TCR beta sequencing to assess whether each TCR beta V gene segment acted as functional or pseudogenic. Typing coverage varied by locus: roughly 629-640 donors for A, B, C, DRB1 and DQB1; some 520 for DQA1; about 590 for DPA1; approximately 450 for DPB1. Every repertoire in the discovery cohort had been generated on one and the same sequencing platform. Approximately 300 gigabases of sequencing data and tens of millions of unique TCR sequences were included in an early release covering over 600 HLA-typed donors. Using immunosequencing, the study profiled T cell repertoires from about 620 subjects and related those repertoires to cytomegalovirus serostatus. Overall study results and their limits: A group of highly shared sequence variants was considered likely to be a technical artifact of the sequencing pipeline. A later analysis found that TCR association rates varied across HLA loci, with DRB1 alleles showing the most associated TCRs and HLA-C alleles the fewest. Most TCR sequences were seen in very few donors, while some public TCRs were found in many individuals. The earlier analysis of fewer than 750 of the donors excluded roughly 17 rarely observed V segments, including chromosome 9 orphons, because counts were too low. A further reported finding was that TCR beta sequences accurately predicted the HLA-A and HLA-B alleles for most subjects in the first cohort. A later analysis associated 15,000 to 20,000 TCR beta sequences with specific HLA alleles at a false discovery rate of 0.05. The study listed 150 to 200 TCR beta chains as associated with cytomegalovirus. When HLA alleles, especially DR and DQ, strongly co-occurred, TCR associations were difficult to assign to individual alleles. This cohort had only TCR beta chains sequenced, and the lack of alpha or paired-chain data limited which features could be detected. In a later genetic analysis, a missense DCLRE1C variant was associated with V-gene and J-gene trimming of TCR beta chains, and the association was replicated in an independent cohort. The classifier was reported to diagnose cytomegalovirus status with high specificity and sensitivity in both the original cohort and the validation cohort. Broadly in line with IMGT annotations, most TCR beta V segments showed up in productive rearrangements about 87% or about 30% of the time in an earlier analysis of approximately 640 of the donors. According to a later analysis, most CMV-associated TCR beta chains appeared to be HLA-restricted, and the HLA associations seemed to be driven largely by CMV exposure. Because some donors lacked HLA typing at each locus, the association tests relied only on the typed subset. According to the authors, the approach could potentially be generalized to other disease states and immunological phenotypes. In a later analysis, HLA-associated TCR beta chains were found to be more clonally expanded and to have lower generation probabilities than equally common non-associated chains. According to a later genetic analysis, donors in an Asian-associated ancestry cluster had fewer N-insertions in productive TCRs than the approximately 690-donor mean. Correlated functional status among segregating V segments might be attributable to linkage disequilibrium, but an unknown experimental factor could not be ruled out. The presence/absence analyses assumed that sequencing depth was roughly uniform across donors, and that assumption may not be true. For the cohort, immune exposure information was limited to CMV serostatus. A later analysis reported that several top co-occurrence clusters appeared linked to parvovirus B19, influenza, CMV and Epstein-Barr virus. In vitro tests confirmed that three of the cytomegalovirus-associated TCR beta chains recognize cytomegalovirus antigens. The 87-base-pair reads could not distinguish some IMGT-functional V segments, including TRBV6-2 and TRBV6-3, so those segments were excluded.

From the cysteine through the phenylalanine, the CDR3 covers 20 amino acids. Only the CDR3 part of the read is kept: 60 bases, read in frame from the first base. The germline V gene provides CDR1 SGHTA and CDR2 FQGTGA. Trimming removed 0 bases from V and 5 bases from J, leaving 28 bases between the germline ends. The cohort was made up of about 610 healthy bone marrow donors. At the time of sampling, all cohort members were nominally healthy, though unrecorded immune exposures were likely present. The donor was CMV seropositive and belonged to the group of about 290 seropositive cohort members. A peripheral blood sample was collected from each donor, and TCR beta sequencing was performed on peripheral blood mononuclear cells. The Qiagen DNeasy Blood Extraction Kit was used to extract genomic DNA from the blood cell samples.

The sequencing sample was made of PBMCs. The sequence is built from TRBV7-3 and TRBJ2-5; possibly the D gene is TRBD2, per 6 matching bases. The receptor was isolated from a man aged 25-45 years in good health and CMV-seropositive. The DNA sequence is given as TGTGCCAGCAGCTTAACGGCCCCCGGGTTGGGAGGACCAAAAATGGAGACCCAGTACTTC. It codes for CASSLTAPGLGGPKMETQYF.